The source of this TCR beta chain is a study of cytomegalovirus exposure and HLA in healthy donors. General study points: The later analysis indicated that the majority of CMV-associated TCR beta chains appeared HLA-restricted. Most subjects had HLA-A and HLA-B alleles reportedly predicted accurately by TCR beta sequences.

About this clone: Its target is unknown.

All donors participated as healthy donors of bone marrow. The PCR used 60 Vbeta and 13 Jbeta primers. This table comes from immunoSEQ multiplex PCR, and its TCRdb copy is limited to in-frame clones, with some not included. The sample has about 160,000 clones, approximately 78% seen once. V lost 5 bases and J lost 6; bases outside the gene matches: 10. Germline assignment: CDR1 SGHVS and CDR2 FNYEAQ. CDR3 size: 16 residues. The chain employs TRBV7-6 and TRBJ2-1, with TRBD2 identical over 10 bases. The sample taken for sequencing was PBMCs. This TCR was sampled from a male donor in good health and CMV-seronegative. CDR3 coding DNA: TGTGCCAGCAGCCAGCGGACTAGCGGTCTGCCCAATGAGCAGTTCTTC. Protein product: CASSQRTSGLPNEQFF.